This entry features one T cell receptor (beta chain) sequence. This clonotype has just a few counts. Its antigen is still unknown. There are no base qualities to consult, and no much larger clone falls within one base. This specimen belongs to a study of Graves' ophthalmopathy and Graves' hyperthyroidism (dated by TCRdb to 2017 to 2018). A note on the overall study: Hyperthyroidism was considered stable if no progression to ophthalmopathy occurred within 18 months of follow-up. To tell Graves' ophthalmopathy apart from Graves' hyperthyroidism, and to predict which patients would progress to ophthalmopathy, the study relied on TCR beta repertoire signatures. To explore V-J signatures that distinguish ophthalmopathy from hyperthyroidism, a discovery set of around 100 patients was enrolled, made up of 40 to 45 with ophthalmopathy and some 58 with stable hyperthyroidism. In total, some 140 blood samples were TCR-sequenced: some 43 ophthalmopathy, under 85 hyperthyroidism and approximately 17 hyperthyroidism-to-ophthalmopathy patients. Following sample collection, hyperthyroidism patients were given methimazole at a starting dose of 30 mg daily, and ophthalmopathy patients were given high-dose intravenous methylprednisolone. The independent validation cohort included under 20 hyperthyroidism patients plus 17 patients who later progressed from hyperthyroidism to ophthalmopathy. In roughly 6 hyperthyroidism patients, the T-cell repertoires found in thyroid tissue were compared with those found in blood.

Sequences SGHRS (CDR1) and YFSETQ (CDR2) are obtained from the germline V gene. From the cysteine through the phenylalanine, the CDR3 covers 17 amino acids. Only the CDR3 region is kept as DNA, spanning 51 bases read in frame from base 1. V and J lose 0 bases and 2 bases, and a span of 18 bases separates them. For repertoire sequencing, the TCR beta CDR3 regions were amplified from RNA transcripts. A first-round RT-PCR used HTBI primers with the Qiagen OneStep RT-PCR kit, followed by a second-round multiplex PCR, size selection and purification. Libraries were sequenced paired-end with 100 bp reads on an Illumina HiSeq2000. From the authors' description of their analysis: SOAPnuke was used for read processing, and reads with adapters, uncalled bases, a mean Phred below 15, or no exact constant-primer or identifier match were discarded. High-quality paired reads were merged with COPE v1.2.5. Unique nucleotide sequences were defined as clonotypes and aligned to IMGT TRB V, D and J references using MiTCR v1.1. The analysis was limited to V-J combinations with a frequency above 0.0001, which together covered 99.2% of repertoires. A TCR clonal expansion and chaos score per V-J combination was defined as the ratio of F50 clonal expansion to chaos observed in the TCRdist matrix. Welch's t-statistics and random forest were used to reduce the features to roughly 14 V-J combinations, which were then used as input to a naive Bayes classifier. The Morisita-Horn index was used to measure how similar the thyroid and blood repertoires were. Through fastp at Q25 and MiXCR, TCRdb rebuilt clones from the public reads, retaining in-frame beta chains. When rows share a CDR3 protein, they turn into one entry using the most common DNA and genes. These V and J calls are TCRdb output, not the study's own analysis. The sample table contains around 1,200,000 distinct CDR3 sequences; only one count was recorded for about 38% of them. Clones ranked in the top ten supply 8.5% to 14% of the sample.

On the study overall, not on this receptor specifically: Most of the expanded thyroid clonotypes with a frequency above 0.001 were also detected in blood, and it was suggested that the thyroid immune response may be reflected by blood repertoires. In validation, the model predicted ophthalmopathy progression with about 70% sensitivity and around 72% specificity; some 13 predicted patients were CT-confirmed with GO in a median of about 6.1 months. Ophthalmopathy was separated from stable hyperthyroidism by the 13-signature model with 85% to 90% sensitivity and 81% to 84% specificity in cross-validation and with 80%/75% in the test set. Sample size was not predetermined statistically, and investigators were not blinded to group allocation.

Hyperthyroidism patients were newly diagnosed, were aged 18 to 65 years, and had a disease duration under 2 months. Patients with other autoimmune diseases, uncontrolled infections, pregnancy or lactation were excluded from the study. Diagnosis was based on clinical symptoms, serum thyroxine, TRAb, thyroid ultrasound and orbital computed tomography. Total RNA was extracted with Trizol reagent and quality-checked on an Agilent 2100 Bioanalyzer. Material for sequencing was peripheral blood or thyroid tissue (not recorded which). The chain was built from TRBV5-1 and TRBJ2-7; the D gene could be either TRBD1 or TRBD2, each agreeing at 5 bases. This clonotype was obtained from an adult man with Graves' hyperthyroidism. The nucleotides read TGCGCCAGCAGCTTGGGGCTTCCTGGGGACCCGCCCTACGAGCAGTACTTC. It translates as CASSLGLPGDPPYEQYF.